Included here is one T cell receptor (beta chain) sequence, with context. Its target is not known. These data come from a study of T cells in Graves' hyperthyroidism and ophthalmopathy. Across the whole study: The authors collected peripheral blood at initial diagnosis, before any treatment.

Diagnoses were made from clinical symptoms, serum measures (thyroxine and TRAb), thyroid ultrasound and orbital computed tomography. Using RNA transcripts as the source, TCR beta CDR3 regions were amplified. When the TCR CDR3 underwent first-round RT-PCR, the HTBI primer set was used. TCRdb ran MiXCR on the multiplex PCR reads and lists one entry per CDR3 protein. The sample shows about 600,000 distinct CDR3 sequences, around 14% of them seen only once. Study-level findings and limits: Among thyroid clonotypes expanded above 0.001, most also appeared in blood. The model foresaw ophthalmopathy a median 6.5 months prior to onset.

Trimming stripped 3 bases from V and 1 base from J, with 10 bases between. Germline V gives CDR1 MNHEY, CDR2 SMNVEV (reference sequence). There are 14 residues in the CDR3. This receptor was taken from a woman between 18 and 30 years old with Graves' ophthalmopathy. The chain combines TRBV27 with TRBJ2-7; tentatively, D is TRBD2 (5 bases). The sample taken for sequencing was blood. The CDR3 sequence is CASSLTTGSYEQYF. The CDR3, as DNA: TGTGCCAGCAGTTTGACGACGGGGTCCTACGAGCAGTACTTC.